The sequence of this T cell receptor beta chain was determined in a study of blood T cell repertoires in COVID-19. Turning to the study itself: The United States, Italy and Spain supplied acute and convalescent COVID-19 samples.

All enrollees were about 18 to 89 years old and from roughly 26 US areas. In the original analysis: The authors estimated nucleated cell counts from reference gene primer amplification. Only in-frame clones appear in the TCRdb table, and some are missing; sequencing was by immunoSEQ multiplex PCR. V and J calls and clone size follow that table, whereas D and trimming were derived from the DNA. The table includes fewer than 600,000 clones, approximately 88% detected once. CDR1 and CDR2 from the germline V gene are MNHNS and SASEGT. The CDR3 runs 15 residues. V trimming: 1 base; J trimming: 0 bases; junction bases outside the gene matches: 1.

This receptor was identified in a woman aged 35 to 49 who had recovered from COVID-19. V gene TRBV6-1 combines with J gene TRBJ2-3; 7 nucleotides align to TRBD2. The sequencing input was PBMCs or T cells enriched from blood (not recorded which). The CDR3 coding sequence is TGTGCCAGCAGTGAAGGGACTAGTAGCACAGATACGCAGTATTTT. Protein sequence: CASSEGTSSTDTQYF.